The 23 T cell receptor beta chains given below trace back to one sample, sequenced in a study of blood T cells in healthy people across ages. A second about 7 to 12 cycle PCR used barcoded and J-beta primers. Via MiXCR, TCRdb re-called the 5' RACE reads, giving one row per CDR3 protein. The sample consists of under 2,000,000 distinct CDR3 sequences, 40% to 55% of them appearing once. Sequences were obtained from blood. The receptors were sampled from a woman in her thirties or forties in good health.

Turning to this clonotype: Sequence at one end of the junction differs from germline and may be a read error. This rearrangement joins TRBV6-2 or TRBV6-3 to TRBJ2-7; D ambiguous. The J call could be wrong; TRBJ2-5 is a better fit for the DNA end. Germline CDR1 reads MNHEY; CDR2 reads SVGEGT. The CDR3 covers 13 residues. CDR3 sequence reads: CTSSDGLKETQYF. The CDR3 region has the DNA TGTACCAGCAGCGACGGGCTGAAAGAGACCCAGTACTTC.

The chain carries TRBV12-3 or TRBV12-4 and TRBJ1-5; D gene ambiguous. The CDR3 is 17 amino acids. Trimming removed 5 bases at V and 1 base at J, with 18 bases between. The CDR3 is CASSREKGCQSNQPQHF. CDR3 DNA: TGTGCCAGCAGTCGAGAGAAGGGATGCCAGAGCAATCAGCCCCAGCATTTT.

The V call is TRBV5-8, the J call TRBJ2-5, with TRBD2 identical over 10 bases. From germline, CDR1 is SGHTS and CDR2 YDEGEE. The CDR3 covers 17 residues. The V gene end was trimmed by 6 bases and the J gene end by 0 bases; junction bases not matched to a gene: 11. The chain's CDR3 is CASINSGGLDYQETQYF. CDR3 DNA: TGTGCCAGCATCAATAGCGGGGGGCTTGATTACCAAGAGACCCAGTACTTC.

This clonotype was found many times. V is TRBV29-1 and J is TRBJ2-7; the D gene is possibly TRBD1 (5 bases). The germline V gene has CDR1 SQVTM and CDR2 ANQGSEA. V lost 6 bases, J lost 0 bases, and 9 bases lay in between. The CDR3 length is 12 residues. CDR3 in amino acids: CSVRQRSYEQYF. The DNA of the CDR3 is TGCAGCGTCCGACAGCGCTCCTACGAGCAGTACTTC.

This clonotype was observed a handful of times. This chain connects TRBV7-9 to TRBJ1-2, with TRBD1 identical over 9 bases. The junction had 23 bases not matched to a gene; V was cut back by 3 bases and J by 6 bases. This CDR3 region has 20 residues. Germline CDR1 is SEHNR and CDR2 is FQNEAQ (reference sequence). The DNA of the CDR3 is TGTGCCAGCAGCTTCATGATGATACGGGACAGGGCTGCCTCTCATGATGGCTACACCTTC. This translates into CASSFMMIRDRAASHDGYTF.

This clonotype appeared a single time. The genes are TRBV7-3 and TRBJ2-1; D not resolved. This CDR3 is built from 15 residues. Trimming stripped 1 base from V and 8 bases from J, with 15 bases between. The germline CDR1 and CDR2 sequences are SGHTA and FQGTGA. The CDR3 sequence is CASSLIPSPADEQFF. CDR3 nucleotides: TGTGCCAGCAGCTTAATACCCAGTCCTGCGGATGAGCAGTTCTTC.

This clonotype was recorded only once. The chain joins TRBV4-2 to TRBJ2-7, with TRBD2 matching 7 bases. The germline V gene has CDR1 LGHNA and CDR2 YNFKEQ. The CDR3 consists of 15 residues. Trimming at V came to 1 base and at J to 7 bases, leaving 10 bases not matched to a gene. The CDR3 loop is CASSQVGTNHNEQYF. The DNA of the CDR3 is TGTGCCAGCAGCCAAGTAGGGACTAACCACAATGAGCAGTACTTC.

This clonotype was seen only once. J is TRBJ2-3 and V is TRBV5-1; D uncertain. This CDR3 has 11 amino acids. In germline, CDR1 is SGHRS, CDR2 YFSETQ. V gave up 2 bases and J gave up 12 bases, with 10 bases separating them. In nucleotides, the CDR3 is TGCGCCAGCAGCTTTAGTGATGCACAGTATTTT. Amino acid sequence: CASSFSDAQYF.

This clonotype has a handful of counts. The gene calls are TRBV4-1 and TRBJ2-4; TRBD1 might be the D (5 bases). Germline V lookup: CDR1 MGHRA, CDR2 YSYEKL. This CDR3 has 20 residues. V lost 0 bases and J 0 bases, leaving 21 bases between the germline ends. CDR3 bases: TGCGCCAGCAGCCAAGACAGAGGCGTCTCAGGGTTGAAAGCCAAAAACATTCAGTACTTC. This codes for CASSQDRGVSGLKAKNIQYF.

CDR3: CSARGPPPAGTSANYEQYF. The CDR3 coding sequence is TGCAGTGCTAGGGGCCCCCCCCCAGCCGGGACTAGCGCAAACTACGAGCAGTACTTC. This chain joins TRBV20-1 and TRBJ2-7; 10 bases fit TRBD2. With 3 bases clipped from V and 3 bases from J, the junction kept 20 bases outside the gene matches. Germline assignment: CDR1 DFQATT and CDR2 SNEGSKA (reference sequence). CDR3 length: 19 residues.

This clonotype was found many times. This sequence joins TRBV6-2 or TRBV6-3 and TRBJ1-1; no clear D gene. CDR3 length equals 12 residues. Trimming removed 6 bases from V and 1 base from J, with 6 bases in between. The germline CDR1 and CDR2 sequences are MNHEY and SVGEGT. In DNA form, the CDR3 reads TGTGCCAGCAGCCGACAGAACACTGAAGCTTTCTTT. Residues: CASSRQNTEAFF.

The chain employs TRBV6-2 or TRBV6-3 and TRBJ2-5; the D gene is possibly TRBD2 (7 bases). Germline V gene sequence: CDR1 MNHEY, CDR2 SVGEGT. CDR3 length: 18 residues. The V end lost 6 bases, the J end lost 11 bases, and 34 bases lay between the germline ends. CDR3 loop: CASSANVGGGQNYNEQYF. In nucleotides, the CDR3 is TGTGCCAGCAGCGCTAATGTGGGGGGGGGCCAGAATTACAATGAGCAGTACTTC.

Only a few counts were recorded for this clonotype. The chain uses TRBV5-6 and TRBJ2-7, with TRBD2 as a possible D gene (7 bases). V dropped 0 bases and J dropped 7 bases, with 20 bases sitting between them. This CDR3 contains 16 residues. CDR1 SGHDT and CDR2 YYEEEE come from the germline V gene. CDR3 DNA: TGTGCCAGCAGCTTGGATCGTGGGGGGGGGCCTAATGAGCAGTACTTC. Its translation: CASSLDRGGGPNEQYF.

The gene calls are TRBV20-1 and TRBJ2-3; D gene unclear. The V and J ends lost 3 bases and 2 bases respectively, with 12 bases between them. Germline-derived CDR1 and CDR2 are DFQATT and SNEGSKA (reference sequence). The CDR3 has 14 amino acids. The DNA for the CDR3 is TGCAGTGCTAGTCCCTTTAAAACCACAGATACGCAGTATTTT. It specifies CSASPFKTTDTQYF.

This clonotype has more than one count but fewer than ten. This chain uses TRBV28 with TRBJ2-5; 10 bases match TRBD1. This CDR3 comprises 15 residues. The V segment lost 5 bases and the J segment 5 bases; nucleotides outside the gene matches: 8. Germline CDR1 and CDR2: MDHEN and SYDVKM. CDR3 coding DNA: TGTGCCAGCAGTAAAGGACAGGGGGTGTGGGAGACCCAGTACTTC. Its translation is CASSKGQGVWETQYF.

V is TRBV20-1 and J is TRBJ2-1; D unresolved. CDR1 is DFQATT and CDR2 is SNEGSKA in the germline V gene (reference sequence). The CDR3 is made up of 14 amino acids. The V end was cut by 5 bases, the J end by 0 bases, with 11 bases between. CDR3 nucleotides: TGCAGTGCTCCTCAGCTATTCTCCTACAATGAGCAGTTCTTC. It codes for CSAPQLFSYNEQFF.

The chain links TRBV6-5 to TRBJ2-3; D not certain. Trimming took off 0 bases at V and 4 bases at J, with 8 bases between the two ends. Germline V gene data show CDR1 as MNHEY and CDR2 as SVGAGI. This CDR3 is built from 14 residues. DNA of the CDR3: TGTGCCAGCAGTTACTCAGCAGGCGCAGATACGCAGTATTTT. Translation: CASSYSAGADTQYF.

This chain links TRBV9 with TRBJ2-5, with TRBD2 matching 9 bases. V shed 2 bases, J shed 5 bases, and the junction held 7 bases outside the gene matches. CDR1 is SGDLS, CDR2 YYNGEE, per germline. This CDR3 contains 15 residues. The CDR3 here is CASSVGSGGGETQYF. The CDR3 DNA reads TGTGCCAGCAGCGTCGGTAGCGGGGGTGGTGAGACCCAGTACTTC.

This rearrangement joins TRBV7-3 to TRBJ1-1; D call uncertain. Trimming pared 2 bases from V and 1 base from J, leaving 11 bases between. Germline-derived CDR1 and CDR2 are SGHTA and FQGTGA. This CDR3 has 15 amino acids. The CDR3 loop reads CASSLVAEKNTEAFF. CDR3 nucleotides: TGTGCCAGCAGCTTAGTGGCAGAAAAGAACACTGAAGCTTTCTTT.

The chain recombines TRBV28 with TRBJ2-4; possibly TRBD1 for D (5 bases). The V and J ends lost 6 bases and 6 bases respectively, with 18 bases between them. CDR3 length: 15 residues. From germline, CDR1 is MDHEN and CDR2 SYDVKM. In DNA form, the CDR3 reads TGTGCCAGCAGCCCCCTGGCCCGGCAGGGAAACATTCAGTACTTC. As protein: CASSPLARQGNIQYF.

V usage is TRBV12-5 and J usage is TRBJ2-7, with no clear D. CDR3 size: 16 residues. Germline CDR1 reads LGHNT; CDR2 reads FRNRAP. Trimming removed 5 bases at V and 2 bases at J, with 19 bases between. In nucleotides, the CDR3 is TGTGCTAGTGGTCCAACATCGGCCGGGTGTGCCTACGAGCAGTACTTC. It translates to CASGPTSAGCAYEQYF.

This chain uses TRBV15 with TRBJ2-5, with TRBD1 identical over 9 bases. The germline V gene encodes CDR1 LNHNV and CDR2 YYDKDF (reference sequence). The CDR3 covers 15 residues. Germline trimming cut 0 bases from V and 4 bases from J; bases unmatched to any gene: 3. The CDR3 DNA is TGTGCCACCAGCAGAGATAAGGACAGGGGAGAGACCCAGTACTTC. Translated: CATSRDKDRGETQYF.

This chain uses TRBV5-1 with TRBJ2-7; 7 bases are a match to TRBD2. The germline gives CDR1 SGHRS, CDR2 YFSETQ. The length of the CDR3 is 13 residues. V shed 4 bases and J 7 bases; nucleotides not matched to a gene: 8. The CDR3 here is CASSIGTTGEQYF. For the CDR3, the DNA is TGCGCCAGCAGCATAGGGACTACGGGGGAGCAGTACTTC.